This T cell receptor (beta chain) was captured in a study of chemoradiotherapy in HPV16-positive cancers. Regarding the study as a whole: Non-HPV-specific T cells did not expand in tumors during treatment, whereas candidate HPV-specific clones and E7-related motifs did. In HPV16-positive patients, HPV-responsive T-cell expansion tracked better recurrence-free survival.

TCRdb keeps only in-frame clones here, not all; method: immunoSEQ multiplex PCR. The sample consists of 7,000 or so clones, around four fifths of them appearing once. Repeated repertoire sampling spanned the course of chemoradiotherapy. Germline assignment: CDR1 SGHRS and CDR2 YFSETQ. Trimming cost V 2 bases and J 8 bases; bases outside gene matches: 6. The CDR3 runs 14 residues. For this clone: The target antigen is unknown.

Sample collection was performed from a patient who underwent chemoradiotherapy. This receptor was taken from a human donor with HPV-associated anogenital cancer. The chain couples TRBV5-1 to TRBJ1-3; TRBD1 matches 8 bases. The CDR3 nucleotides are TGCGCCAGCAGCTTCGGACAGGGCCGGGACACCATATATTTT. Translated: CASSFGQGRDTIYF. The whole variable domain, filled in from reference TRBV5-1 and TRBJ1-3, reads KAGVTQTPRYLIKTRGQQVTLSCSPISGHRSVSWYQQTPGQGLQFLFEYFSETQRNKGNFPGRFSGRQFSNSRSEMNVSTLELGDSALYLCASSFGQGRDTIYFGEGSWLTVV.